This T cell receptor beta chain comes out of a study of early T cells in non-severe SARS-CoV-2 infection. Turning to the study itself: Whole-blood bulk RNA, unsorted, was sequenced, and chains were unpaired. Study conclusions and caveats: Missing private and CD4 specificities, VDJdb matching favored anti-spike CD8 responses.

The CDR3 has 14 residues. Per germline, CDR1 SGHTA and CDR2 FQGNSA. Losses at the gene ends were 4 bases for V and 7 bases for J; bases not matched to a gene: 9. This clonotype occurred many times. Its antigen is as yet unknown. Unique molecular identifier tags were affixed to discrete cDNA molecules. From the 5' RACE reads, TCRdb called clonotypes with MiXCR, one entry per CDR3 protein. The sample includes roughly 27,000 distinct CDR3 sequences, roughly a tenth seen only once; the top ten take roughly 15%. Sequencing was carried out using whole blood. The receptor's source is an adult who was a healthcare worker with PCR-confirmed SARS-CoV-2 infection or an uninfected control (not recorded which). The J gene is TRBJ1-2, the V gene TRBV7-2; 7 positions match TRBD1. The CDR3 DNA is TGTGCCAGCAGCTCTGGACAGGAGAGGGGTGGCTACACCTTC. It translates to CASSSGQERGGYTF.